At least ten counts were recorded for the clone carrying this T cell receptor beta chain. Its antigen remains unidentified. TCR beta CDR3 regions were amplified from RNA transcripts. HTBI primers were used for first-round RT-PCR of the TCR CDR3. TCRdb re-called the multiplex PCR reads with MiXCR, one entry per CDR3 protein. Found here are about 600,000 distinct CDR3 sequences, approximately 14% of them singletons; the top ten hold approximately 6.4%. This sample is part of a study of T cells in Graves' hyperthyroidism and ophthalmopathy. Overall study findings and caveats: Through a model of 13 V-J features, ophthalmopathy was separated from stable hyperthyroidism. The model anticipated ophthalmopathy a median around six months pre-onset.

This TCR was sampled from a woman between 18 and 30 years old with Graves' ophthalmopathy. Sequencing used blood.

The DNA for the CDR3 is TGTGCCAGCAGCCGTCGTAGCGGGAGTGAAGAAGATACGCAGTATTTT. It encodes CASSRRSGSEEDTQYF. The chain is built from TRBV3-1 and TRBJ2-3; 9 positions match TRBD2. Germline assignment: CDR1 LGHDT and CDR2 YNNKEL (reference sequence). This CDR3 has 16 residues. Trimming at V came to 4 bases and at J to 5 bases, leaving 10 bases not matched to a gene.